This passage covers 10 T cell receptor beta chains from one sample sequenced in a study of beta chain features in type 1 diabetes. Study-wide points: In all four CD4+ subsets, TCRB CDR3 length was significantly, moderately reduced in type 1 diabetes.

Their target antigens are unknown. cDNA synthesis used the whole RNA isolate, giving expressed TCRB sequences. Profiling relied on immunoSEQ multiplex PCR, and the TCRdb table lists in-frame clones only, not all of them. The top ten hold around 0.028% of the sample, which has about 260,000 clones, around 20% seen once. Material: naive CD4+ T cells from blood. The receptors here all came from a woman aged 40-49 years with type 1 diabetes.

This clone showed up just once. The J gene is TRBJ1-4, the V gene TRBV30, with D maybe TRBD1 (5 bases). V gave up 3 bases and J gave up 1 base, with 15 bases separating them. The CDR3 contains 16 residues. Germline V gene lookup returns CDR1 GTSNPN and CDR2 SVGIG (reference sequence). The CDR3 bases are TGTGCCTGGAGGGGGCTAGGCGGTGGAACTAATGAAAAACTGTTTTTT. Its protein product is CAWRGLGGGTNEKLFF.

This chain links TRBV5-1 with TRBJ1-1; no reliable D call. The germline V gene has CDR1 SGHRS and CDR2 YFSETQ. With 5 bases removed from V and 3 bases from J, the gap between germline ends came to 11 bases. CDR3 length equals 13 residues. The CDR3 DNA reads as TGCGCCAGCAGGACGGGGTCGTACACTGAAGCTTTCTTT. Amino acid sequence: CASRTGSYTEAFF.

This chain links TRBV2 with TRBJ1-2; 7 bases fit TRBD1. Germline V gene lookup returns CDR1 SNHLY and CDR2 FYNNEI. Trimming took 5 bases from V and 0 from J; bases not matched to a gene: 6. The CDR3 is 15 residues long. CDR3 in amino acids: CASSSTQGANYGYTF. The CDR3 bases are TGTGCCAGCAGTAGCACCCAGGGGGCTAACTATGGCTACACCTTC. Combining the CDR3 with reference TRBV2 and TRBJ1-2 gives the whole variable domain EPEVTQTPSHQVTQMGQEVILRCVPISNHLYFYWYRQILGQKVEFLVSFYNNEISEKSEIFDDQFSVERPDGSNFTLKIRSTKLEDSAMYFCASSSTQGANYGYTFGSGTRLTVV.

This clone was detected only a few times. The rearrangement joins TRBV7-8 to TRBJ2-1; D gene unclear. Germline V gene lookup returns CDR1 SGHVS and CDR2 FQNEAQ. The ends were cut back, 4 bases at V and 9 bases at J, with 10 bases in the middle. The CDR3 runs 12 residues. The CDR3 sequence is CASSSVGGEQFF. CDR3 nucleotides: TGTGCCAGCAGCTCCGTTGGCGGTGAGCAGTTCTTC.

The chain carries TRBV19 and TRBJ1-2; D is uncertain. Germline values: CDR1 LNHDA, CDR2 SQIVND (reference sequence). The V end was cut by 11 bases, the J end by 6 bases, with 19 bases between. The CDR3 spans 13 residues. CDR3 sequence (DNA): TGTGCCTCCGGGGAAAGGTCCCAGGATGGCTACACCTTC. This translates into CASGERSQDGYTF.

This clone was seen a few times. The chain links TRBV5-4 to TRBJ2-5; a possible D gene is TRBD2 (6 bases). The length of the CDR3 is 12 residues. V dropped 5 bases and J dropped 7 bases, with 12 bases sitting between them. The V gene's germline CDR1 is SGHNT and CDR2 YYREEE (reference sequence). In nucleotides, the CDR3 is TGTGCCAGCAGAGCGGACGGGGGGACCCAGTACTTC. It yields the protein CASRADGGTQYF.

CDR3 sequence reads: CASSVPGSYGYTF. CDR3 bases: TGTGCCAGCAGTGTCCCGGGGAGCTATGGCTACACCTTC. The chain employs TRBV2 and TRBJ1-2; D not resolved. This CDR3 is built from 13 residues. The V end lost 4 bases, the J end lost 4 bases, and 10 bases lay between the germline ends. Germline V gene data show CDR1 as SNHLY and CDR2 as FYNNEI.

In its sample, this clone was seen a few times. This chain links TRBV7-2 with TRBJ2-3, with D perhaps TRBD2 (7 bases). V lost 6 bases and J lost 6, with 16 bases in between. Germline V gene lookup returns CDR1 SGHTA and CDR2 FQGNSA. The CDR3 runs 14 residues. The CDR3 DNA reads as TGTGCCAGCAGTTTCGGGGGGCCGGGGGATACGCAGTATTTT. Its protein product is CASSFGGPGDTQYF.

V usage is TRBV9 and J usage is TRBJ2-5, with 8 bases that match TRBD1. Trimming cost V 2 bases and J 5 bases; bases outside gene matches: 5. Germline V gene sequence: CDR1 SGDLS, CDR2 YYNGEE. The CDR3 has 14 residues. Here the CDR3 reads CASSVRQGLETQYF. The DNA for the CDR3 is TGTGCCAGCAGCGTCAGACAGGGGCTCGAGACCCAGTACTTC.

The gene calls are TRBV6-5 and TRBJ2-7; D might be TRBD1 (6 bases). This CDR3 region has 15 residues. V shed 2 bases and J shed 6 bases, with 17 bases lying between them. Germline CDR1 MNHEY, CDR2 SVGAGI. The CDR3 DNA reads TGTGCCAGCAGTTACGGCTACAGGGAAAATAGCGAGCAGTACTTC. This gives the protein CASSYGYRENSEQYF.